This TCR beta chain comes out of a study of shared clonotypes between healthy human individuals. Negatively enriched CD4+ T cells were divided by CD45RA into naive and memory. J lost 3 bases, V lost 7 bases, and 8 bases had no gene match. CDR1 and CDR2 from the germline V gene are SGHTA and FQGNSA. This CDR3 spans 15 amino acids. In the original workflow: ImmunoSEQ yielded junction-only sequences lacking quality scores, so filtering differed. The method was immunoSEQ multiplex PCR; TCRdb's version includes in-frame clones alone and lacks a portion of them. V and J calls and clone size are those listed in that table; D and trimming were worked out from the DNA. The sample comprises about 1.1 million clones, about four fifths of which are singletons, and 0.5% to 0.65% rests with the top ten.

This clonotype was obtained from a man in his late teens or twenties in good health. Some clones in this sample may be carry-over from other donors' samples. J is TRBJ2-1 and V is TRBV7-2; 8 bases match TRBD2. The sequenced material came from memory CD4+ T cells from PBMCs. Subset: CD45RA-negative fraction. CDR3 protein: CASTQGAGGYNEQFF. As DNA, the CDR3 is TGTGCCAGCACCCAAGGGGCGGGAGGCTACAATGAGCAGTTCTTC.